These 11 T cell receptor beta chains came from one sample sequenced in a study of cytomegalovirus exposure and HLA in healthy donors. It was with 60 Vbeta and 13 Jbeta primers that the PCR ran. TCRdb keeps only in-frame clones here, not all; method: immunoSEQ multiplex PCR. The sample yields 76,000 or so clones, 79% seen once. Sequencing used PBMCs. These receptors came from a man younger than 45 in good health and CMV-seronegative.

J is TRBJ2-7 and V is TRBV7-2, with a weak D call TRBD2 (6 bases). This CDR3 has 14 residues. V lost 7 bases, J lost 3 bases, and 16 bases lay in between. CDR1 and CDR2 (germline): SGHTA, FQGNSA. CDR3 sequence reads: CASTLDRGFYEQYF. The CDR3 coding sequence is TGTGCCAGCACTCTCGATCGGGGGTTCTACGAGCAGTACTTC.

The genes are TRBV6-5 and TRBJ1-3, with D possibly TRBD1 on 5 matching bases. Germline loops: CDR1 MNHEY, CDR2 SVGAGI. The V and J ends lost 0 bases and 3 bases respectively, with 9 bases between them. The CDR3 covers 15 residues. The CDR3 reads CASSYSPGLGNTIYF. The DNA of the CDR3 is TGTGCCAGCAGTTACTCTCCAGGGCTTGGAAACACCATATATTTT.

This clone is medium-sized by share. The chain employs TRBV4-2 and TRBJ2-7; TRBD1 agrees at 11 bases. This CDR3 comprises 16 residues. Unmatched junction bases numbered 6, after V lost 0 bases and J lost 5 bases. CDR1 and CDR2 (germline): LGHNA, YNFKEQ. CDR3: CASSQDLGTGGNEQYF. CDR3 nucleotides: TGTGCCAGCAGCCAAGATCTGGGGACAGGGGGGAACGAGCAGTACTTC.

The J gene is TRBJ2-3, the V gene TRBV27, with D perhaps matching TRBD2 (6 bases). The CDR3 length is 12 residues. V was trimmed by 5 bases and J by 4 bases, leaving 7 bases between them. Per germline, CDR1 MNHEY and CDR2 SMNVEV (reference sequence). The CDR3 sequence: CASSTGADTQYF. The CDR3 DNA is TGTGCCAGCAGTACGGGGGCAGATACGCAGTATTTT.

The rearrangement uses TRBV4-1 and TRBJ1-2; 7 bases match TRBD1. CDR1 and CDR2 from the germline V gene are MGHRA and YSYEKL. The CDR3 is 15 amino acids. V shed 0 bases, J shed 4 bases, and the junction held 5 bases outside the gene matches. CDR3 residues: CASSQDGDSPYGYTF. The CDR3 DNA reads TGCGCCAGCAGCCAAGATGGGGACAGTCCCTATGGCTACACCTTC.

The V gene is TRBV18, the J gene TRBJ1-2; 7 nucleotides match TRBD1. The CDR3 totals 18 residues. The V gene's germline CDR1 is KGHSH and CDR2 LQKENI. The ends lost 4 bases at V and 8 bases at J; junction bases unmatched: 22. The CDR3 loop is CASSRLTTETGVDRGYTF. The DNA of the CDR3 is TGTGCCAGCTCACGACTTACGACTGAAACAGGGGTAGACAGGGGCTACACCTTC.

The genes are TRBV30 and TRBJ2-7; 9 bases fit TRBD1. Germline V gene lookup returns CDR1 GTSNPN and CDR2 SVGIG (reference sequence). The CDR3 is 17 amino acids. The J segment lost 5 bases and the V segment lost 5 bases, leaving 19 bases of the junction unmatched. CDR3 loop: CAWLGQGRGGGRHEQYF. In DNA form, the CDR3 reads TGTGCCTGGCTCGGACAGGGGCGAGGGGGGGGACGGCACGAGCAGTACTTC.

The V call is TRBV5-4, the J call TRBJ2-7; TRBD1 aligns across 7 bases. V trimming: 3 bases; J trimming: 5 bases; junction bases outside the gene matches: 5. The CDR3 runs to 13 residues. Germline V gene data show CDR1 as SGHNT and CDR2 as YYREEE (reference sequence). This CDR3 reads CASSYSTGDEQYF. The CDR3 DNA is TGTGCCAGCAGCTATAGTACAGGGGACGAGCAGTACTTC.

The rearrangement uses TRBV4-3 and TRBJ2-5; 7 nucleotides match TRBD1. This CDR3 spans 15 amino acids. CDR1 is LGHNA, CDR2 YSLEER, per germline. V trimming: 0 bases; J trimming: 5 bases; junction bases outside the gene matches: 6. The CDR3 region has the DNA TGCGCCAGCAGCCAAGATTTGGTCAGGGGGGAGACCCAGTACTTC. This gives the protein CASSQDLVRGETQYF.

This clone appeared once. The chain links TRBV5-1 to TRBJ2-3, with 10 bases fitting TRBD1. The length of the CDR3 is 17 residues. The V segment lost 0 bases and the J segment 1 base; nucleotides outside the gene matches: 5. Germline V lookup: CDR1 SGHRS, CDR2 YFSETQ. The CDR3 coding sequence is TGCGCCAGCAGCTTGGGGGCCGGACAGGGGGGCACAGATACGCAGTATTTT. Translated: CASSLGAGQGGTDTQYF.

As regards this clone: The final CDR3 position lacks the conserved phenylalanine or tryptophan, pointing to a likely read error. The gene calls are TRBV5-1 and TRBJ1-2, with unresolved D. With 0 bases removed from V and 2 bases from J, the gap between germline ends came to 8 bases. Germline V gives CDR1 SGHRS, CDR2 YFSETQ. There are 14 residues in the CDR3. CDR3 DNA: TGCGCCAGCAGCTTGGCCGCGGCGAACTATGGCTACACCCTC. Residues: CASSLAAANYGYTL.